Below, one T cell receptor (beta chain) is given with its context. These data belong to a study of shared T cell receptors in the human thymus. V lost 5 bases, J lost 3 bases, and 14 bases lay in between. The CDR3 is 13 amino acids. Germline loops: CDR1 GTSNPN, CDR2 SVGIG (reference sequence). TCRdb keeps only in-frame clones here, not all; method: immunoSEQ multiplex PCR. Among about 660,000 clones, about 87% were seen once, and the ten largest hold 0.0094%. In addition, the sample was reused for a study of human thymus T cells. That paper notes: Healthy Finnish infants undergoing corrective surgery for congenital heart defects provided the donor material. Corrective cardiac surgery supplied the resected thymus tissue. Usage of V and J genes appeared biased in thymic and blood repertoires. Reports from related research described highly overlapping thymic repertoires among unrelated individuals.

The receptor was derived from a boy under two years old with a congenital heart defect. The V call is TRBV30, the J call TRBJ2-7; the D gene is possibly TRBD2 (6 bases). Material for sequencing was thymocytes. This CDR3 is CAWGGTFYYEQYF. The CDR3 nucleotides read TGTGCCTGGGGCGGGACCTTCTACTACGAGCAGTACTTC.